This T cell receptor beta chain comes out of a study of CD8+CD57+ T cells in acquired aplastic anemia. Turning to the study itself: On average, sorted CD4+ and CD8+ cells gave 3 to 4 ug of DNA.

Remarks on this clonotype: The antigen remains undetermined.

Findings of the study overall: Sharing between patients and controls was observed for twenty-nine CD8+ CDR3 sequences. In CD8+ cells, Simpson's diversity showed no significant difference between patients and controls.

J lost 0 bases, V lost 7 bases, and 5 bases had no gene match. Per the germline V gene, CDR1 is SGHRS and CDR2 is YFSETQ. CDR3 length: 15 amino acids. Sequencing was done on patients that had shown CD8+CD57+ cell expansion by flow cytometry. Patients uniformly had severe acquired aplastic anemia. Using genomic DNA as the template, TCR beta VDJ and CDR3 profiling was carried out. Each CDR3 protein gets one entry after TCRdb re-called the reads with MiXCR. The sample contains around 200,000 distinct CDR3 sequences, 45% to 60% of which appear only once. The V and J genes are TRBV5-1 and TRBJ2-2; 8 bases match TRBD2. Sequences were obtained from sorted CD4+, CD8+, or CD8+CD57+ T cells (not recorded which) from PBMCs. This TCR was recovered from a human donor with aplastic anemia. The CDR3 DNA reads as TGCGCCAGCCGCCCGGGAGGGACGAACACCGGGGAGCTGTTTTTT. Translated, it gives CASRPGGTNTGELFF.